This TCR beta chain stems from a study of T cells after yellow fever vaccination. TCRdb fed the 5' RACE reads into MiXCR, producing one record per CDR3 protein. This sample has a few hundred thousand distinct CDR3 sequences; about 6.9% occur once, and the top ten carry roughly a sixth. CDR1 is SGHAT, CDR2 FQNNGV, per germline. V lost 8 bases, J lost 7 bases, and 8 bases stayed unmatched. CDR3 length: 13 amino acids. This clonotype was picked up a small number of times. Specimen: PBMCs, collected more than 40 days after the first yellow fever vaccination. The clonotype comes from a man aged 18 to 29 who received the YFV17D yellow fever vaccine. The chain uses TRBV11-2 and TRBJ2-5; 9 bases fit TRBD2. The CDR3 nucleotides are TGTGCCAGCGGCGGGGGGGCCGTCGGGACCCAGTACTTC. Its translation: CASGGGAVGTQYF.